A single sample is the source of the 13 T cell receptor beta chains below, sequenced in a study of blood T cell repertoires in COVID-19. Repertoires were generated with immunoSEQ multiplex PCR, while TCRdb's copy carries only in-frame clones and drops some. The data contain some 240,000 clones, about 89% of them singletons. The material sequenced was peripheral blood. The receptor set was obtained from a man aged 55 to 70 who had recovered from COVID-19.

A single count supports this clone. The V call is TRBV28, the J call TRBJ1-5; D uncertain. Between the trimmed V and J ends, which lost 6 bases and 4 bases, there was a span of 13 bases. This CDR3 is 14 amino acids long. CDR1 and CDR2 from the germline V gene are MDHEN and SYDVKM. The CDR3 spells CASSSSAANQPQHF. CDR3 coding DNA: TGTGCCAGCAGCTCCTCGGCGGCGAATCAGCCCCAGCATTTT.

For the CDR3, the DNA is TGTGCCAGCACCCGCTCCCCGACAGGGAGGGGCTACACCTTC. It encodes CASTRSPTGRGYTF. The gene calls are TRBV2 and TRBJ1-2; 7 positions agree with TRBD1. Germline-derived CDR1 and CDR2 are SNHLY and FYNNEI. Unmatched junction bases numbered 13, after V lost 7 bases and J lost 8 bases. The CDR3 runs 14 residues.

The chain joins TRBV27 to TRBJ1-4; 12 bases agree with TRBD1. Germline V lookup: CDR1 MNHEY, CDR2 SMNVEV (reference sequence). V shed 7 bases, J shed 3 bases, and the junction held 12 bases outside the gene matches. The CDR3 loop spans 18 amino acids. CDR3 sequence reads: CASKNRDRGPAANEKLFF. The DNA for the CDR3 is TGTGCCAGCAAAAACCGGGACAGGGGGCCTGCGGCTAATGAAAAACTGTTTTTT.

This chain connects TRBV9 to TRBJ2-5; no clear D. The CDR3 has 14 amino acids. In germline, CDR1 is SGDLS, CDR2 YYNGEE. The V and J ends lost 4 bases and 2 bases respectively, with 12 bases between them. The CDR3 sequence is CASSPSVGQETQYF. The DNA for the CDR3 is TGTGCCAGCAGCCCGTCCGTCGGGCAAGAGACCCAGTACTTC.

In its sample, this clone was seen many times. The gene calls are TRBV4-2 and TRBJ2-3, with 7 bases aligning to TRBD2. CDR1 LGHNA and CDR2 YNFKEQ come from the germline V gene. V was clipped by 1 base and J by 2 bases; unmatched bases: 3. The CDR3 is made up of 15 amino acids. The CDR3 DNA is TGTGCCAGCAGCCAAGGGGGGGGAGTCACAGATACGCAGTATTTT. Protein product: CASSQGGGVTDTQYF.

The chain has TRBV6-5 and TRBJ2-7; 9 bases agree with TRBD1. Germline loops: CDR1 MNHEY, CDR2 SVGAGI. The V gene end was trimmed by 7 bases and the J gene end by 4 bases; junction bases not matched to a gene: 8. The CDR3 length is 14 residues. The CDR3 DNA reads TGTGCCAGCACCATTGGACAGGGGAGGTACGAGCAGTACTTC. Amino acids: CASTIGQGRYEQYF.

The V and J genes are TRBV24-1 and TRBJ2-2, with a tentative D call TRBD2 (6 bases). Deletions cut 1 base from V and 3 bases from J, with 11 bases between. Germline V gives CDR1 KGHDR, CDR2 SFDVKD. The CDR3 runs to 16 residues. The CDR3 spells CATSDLSGGDTGELFF. DNA for the CDR3: TGTGCCACCAGTGATTTATCCGGGGGAGACACCGGGGAGCTGTTTTTT.

The rearrangement uses TRBV5-1 and TRBJ1-5, with D possibly TRBD1 on 6 matching bases. CDR1 and CDR2 (germline): SGHRS, YFSETQ. This CDR3 has 15 residues. V was clipped by 4 bases and J by 4 bases, with 15 bases between them. DNA for the CDR3: TGCGCCAGCAGCCAGGACAGCGGACGAAATCAGCCCCAGCATTTT. Protein sequence: CASSQDSGRNQPQHF.

The chain employs TRBV20-1 and TRBJ2-7, with 8 bases matching TRBD2. The CDR3 runs to 13 residues. V lost 3 bases, J lost 5 bases, and 6 bases stayed unmatched. From germline, CDR1 is DFQATT and CDR2 SNEGSKA (reference sequence). The CDR3 nucleotides read TGCAGTGCTAGTCCCAGCGGGAGAAACGAGCAGTACTTC. This sequence encodes CSASPSGRNEQYF.

The rearrangement uses TRBV5-6 and TRBJ2-2; 10 nucleotides agree with TRBD2. With V trimmed by 2 bases and J by 2 bases, 3 bases remained unmatched. Germline V gene lookup returns CDR1 SGHDT and CDR2 YYEEEE. The CDR3 length is 16 residues. CDR3 bases: TGTGCCAGCAGCTTAACTAGCGGGGCTAACACCGGGGAGCTGTTTTTT. Protein sequence: CASSLTSGANTGELFF.

The chain has TRBV3-1 (or the pseudogene TRBV3-2) and TRBJ1-1, with TRBD1 matching 8 bases. V was clipped by 5 bases and J by 1 base; unmatched bases: 6. This CDR3 is built from 15 residues. From germline, CDR1 is LGHDT and CDR2 YNNKEL (reference sequence). For the CDR3, the DNA is TGTGCCAGCAGCTCACGGGACAGGCGGAACACTGAAGCTTTCTTT. Translation gives CASSSRDRRNTEAFF.

The chain recombines TRBV5-4 with TRBJ2-5; 14 bases fit TRBD2. Unmatched junction bases numbered 7, after V lost 4 bases and J lost 5 bases. CDR1 SGHNT and CDR2 YYREEE come from the germline V gene (reference sequence). The CDR3 totals 16 residues. The CDR3 bases are TGTGCCAGCAGCGGGGGGACTAGCGGGAGAGATGAGACCCAGTACTTC. Its protein is CASSGGTSGRDETQYF.

This chain uses TRBV7-3 with TRBJ2-2; 9 positions agree with TRBD1. Trimming cost V 5 bases and J 5 bases; bases outside gene matches: 12. Per germline, CDR1 SGHTA and CDR2 FQGTGA. This CDR3 comprises 17 residues. CDR3 sequence (DNA): TGTGCCAGCAGCCCGCGTGCACAGGGGGCAGGTACCGGGGAGCTGTTTTTT. Its translation: CASSPRAQGAGTGELFF.